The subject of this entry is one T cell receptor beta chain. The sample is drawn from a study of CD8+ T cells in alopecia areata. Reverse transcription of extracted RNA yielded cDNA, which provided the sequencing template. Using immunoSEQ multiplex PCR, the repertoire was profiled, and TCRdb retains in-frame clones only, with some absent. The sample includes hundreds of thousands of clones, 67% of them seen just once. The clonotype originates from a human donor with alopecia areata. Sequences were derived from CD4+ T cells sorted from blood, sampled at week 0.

CDR3 sequence reads: CASSLQGYASPLHF. In DNA form, the CDR3 reads TGCGCCAGCAGCTTACAGGGCTACGCTTCACCCCTCCACTTT. This chain links TRBV5-1 with TRBJ1-6, with a tentative D call TRBD1 (6 bases). Trimming left V 2 bases short and J 9 bases short, with 12 bases between. The germline gives CDR1 SGHRS, CDR2 YFSETQ. The CDR3 is 14 amino acids.